The 2 T cell receptor beta chains reported below all come from one sample, sequenced in a study of blood T cell repertoires in COVID-19. Sequencing was performed with immunoSEQ multiplex PCR; in TCRdb, only in-frame clones are kept and a portion is missing. Of roughly 250,000 clones listed, under 95% are singletons. Sequenced input: PBMCs or T cells enriched from blood (not recorded which). These receptors all come from a woman aged 40 to 50 with acute COVID-19.

V is TRBV5-1 and J is TRBJ2-5; D might be TRBD2 (6 bases). The V gene lost 3 bases and the J gene lost 5 bases, with 20 bases spanning the gap. This CDR3 is built from 16 residues. Germline CDR1 reads SGHRS; CDR2 reads YFSETQ. CDR3 sequence: CASSSAARRAGETQYF. DNA of the CDR3: TGCGCCAGCAGCTCGGCGGCTAGACGGGCGGGGGAGACCCAGTACTTC.

This chain joins TRBV7-2 and TRBJ1-2; possible D gene TRBD1, 6 bases. The CDR3 is made up of 14 amino acids. The V gene's germline CDR1 is SGHTA and CDR2 FQGNSA. Deletions cut 3 bases from V and 0 bases from J, with 8 bases between. CDR3 region: CASSFGTTNYGYTF. For the CDR3, the DNA is TGTGCCAGCAGCTTCGGGACAACTAACTATGGCTACACCTTC.